This passage covers 17 T cell receptor beta chains from one sample sequenced in a study of OX40 agonist ivuxolimab in advanced cancers. The library was built by means of the immunoSEQ multiplex PCR assay. TCRdb mirrors the immuneACCESS table, restricted to in-frame sequences. Some clones are absent from its copies; in checked studies, under half trace to an unresolved V gene, and the reason for the others is unknown. A total of approximately 64,000 clones appear in this sample, approximately 90% of them only once. The top ten hold 0.67% of the sample. The sample here was CD4+ or CD8+ T cells sorted from blood, taken in a trial of the OX40 agonist ivuxolimab. The receptors were sampled from an adult with an advanced solid tumor such as melanoma, head and neck, liver or kidney cancer.

The J gene is TRBJ1-2, the V gene TRBV6-1, with unresolved D. The CDR3 sequence is 11 residues long. The germline V and J ends were trimmed by 8 bases and 6 bases, with 10 bases remaining between them. Per germline, CDR1 MNHNS and CDR2 SASEGT. CDR3 sequence: CASQAGDGYTF. As DNA, the CDR3 is TGTGCCAGCCAGGCCGGGGATGGCTACACCTTC.

V gene TRBV4-1 combines with J gene TRBJ2-4; 12 bases line up with TRBD2. Germline-derived CDR1 and CDR2 are MGHRA and YSYEKL. This CDR3 is built from 18 residues. The V segment lost 3 bases and the J segment 0 bases; nucleotides outside the gene matches: 6. The CDR3 DNA reads as TGCGCCAGCAGCCACGGACTAGCGGGACCCCTAGCCAAAAACATTCAGTACTTC. Translation gives CASSHGLAGPLAKNIQYF.

This chain uses TRBV6-5 with TRBJ2-5, with 7 bases that match TRBD1. This CDR3 is 14 amino acids long. Germline V CDR1 and CDR2: MNHEY, SVGAGI. J lost 10 bases, V lost 6 bases, and 14 bases had no gene match. The CDR3 DNA is TGTGCCAGCAGAACCCGGACAGGCCTGAGGGACCAGTACTTC. Residues: CASRTRTGLRDQYF.

This sequence joins TRBV27 and TRBJ2-7; tentatively, D is TRBD1 (6 bases). Germline values: CDR1 MNHEY, CDR2 SMNVEV (reference sequence). Trimming took 7 bases from V and 0 from J, leaving 16 bases between them. The CDR3 runs to 15 residues. The CDR3 is CASTLRGISSYEQYF. The CDR3 nucleotides read TGTGCCAGCACCTTGAGGGGGATAAGCTCCTACGAGCAGTACTTC.

V usage is TRBV6-5 and J usage is TRBJ2-5; D possibly corresponds to TRBD1 (6 bases). Trimming removed 9 bases from V and 5 bases from J, with 22 bases in between. The CDR3 runs 15 residues. Looked up from germline, CDR1 is MNHEY and CDR2 is SVGAGI. The CDR3 nucleotides are TGTGCCAGTCACCAAGGGGACCTCCAGGGGGAGACCCAGTACTTC. As protein: CASHQGDLQGETQYF.

The chain carries TRBV7-3 and TRBJ2-1, with D hard to call. Per germline, CDR1 SGHTA and CDR2 FQGTGA. Trimming pared 5 bases from V and 2 bases from J, leaving 7 bases between. The CDR3 covers 13 residues. In DNA form, the CDR3 reads TGTGCCAGCAGCCCCGGGCCCTACAATGAGCAGTTCTTC. As protein: CASSPGPYNEQFF. The full variable domain, rest sourced from reference TRBV7-3 and TRBJ2-1, is GAGVSQTPSNKVTEKGKYVELRCDPISGHTALYWYRQSLGQGPEFLIYFQGTGAADDSGLPNDRFFAVRPEGSVSTLKIQRTERGDSAVYLCASSPGPYNEQFFGPGTRLTVL.

The chain joins TRBV6-1 to TRBJ2-7; unclear D gene. There are 14 residues in the CDR3. Deletions cut 8 bases from V and 1 base from J, with 15 bases between. Germline loops: CDR1 MNHNS, CDR2 SASEGT. The CDR3 here is CASWAHSTSYEQYF. The DNA of the CDR3 is TGTGCCAGCTGGGCCCATTCCACGTCCTACGAGCAGTACTTC.

The chain has TRBV6-4 and TRBJ2-3; TRBD2 matches 7 bases. Germline V lookup: CDR1 MRHNA, CDR2 SNTAGT. CDR3 length equals 15 residues. Trimming removed 2 bases from V and 1 base from J; junction bases left unmatched: 3. The CDR3 region has the DNA TGTGCCAGCAGTGACCAGGCGGGGGGCACAGATACGCAGTATTTT. This sequence encodes CASSDQAGGTDTQYF.

The V call is TRBV6-6, the J call TRBJ2-3; 8 positions agree with TRBD2. The CDR3 runs to 15 residues. Looked up from germline, CDR1 is MNHNY and CDR2 is SVGAGI (reference sequence). Trimming removed 0 bases from V and 3 bases from J; junction bases left unmatched: 2. Here the CDR3 DNA reads TGTGCCAGCAGTTACTCCAGCGGGAGAACAGATACGCAGTATTTT. This sequence encodes CASSYSSGRTDTQYF.

The rearrangement joins TRBV30 to TRBJ1-2; D is unclear. Trimming cost V 1 base and J 4 bases, with 7 bases left between them. Germline-derived CDR1 and CDR2 are GTSNPN and SVGIG (reference sequence). This CDR3 comprises 12 residues. The CDR3 here is CAWSGNRYGYTF. The CDR3 region has the DNA TGTGCCTGGAGTGGTAACCGCTATGGCTACACCTTC.

The chain links TRBV6-1 to TRBJ2-2; the D gene is possibly TRBD2 (5 bases). This CDR3 contains 19 residues. The V gene's germline CDR1 is MNHNS and CDR2 SASEGT. V lost 0 bases and J lost 2, with 19 bases in between. The DNA of the CDR3 is TGTGCCAGCAGTGAAGCGCTATCGGGATTCGGACTTAACACCGGGGAGCTGTTTTTT. Translation: CASSEALSGFGLNTGELFF.

The chain recombines TRBV4-1 with TRBJ1-3; TRBD1 is a possible D gene (5 bases). Germline assignment: CDR1 MGHRA and CDR2 YSYEKL. The CDR3 contains 12 residues. Trimming shortened V by 9 bases and J by 0 bases, and 6 bases separated the two germline ends. In nucleotides, the CDR3 is TGCGCCAGTAGGGGCTCTGGAAACACCATATATTTT. It codes for CASRGSGNTIYF.

The chain couples TRBV19 to TRBJ2-7; TRBD2 is a possible D gene (6 bases). V lost 0 bases, J lost 7 bases, and 19 bases lay in between. The germline V gene has CDR1 LNHDA and CDR2 SQIVND (reference sequence). There are 16 residues in the CDR3. CDR3 region: CASSIDRLGDLSEQYF. The DNA of the CDR3 is TGTGCCAGTAGTATAGATCGACTAGGGGACCTGTCGGAGCAGTACTTC.

This chain uses TRBV5-1 with TRBJ2-5; TRBD2 matches at 14 bases. The CDR3 is 19 residues long. Germline V CDR1 and CDR2: SGHRS, YFSETQ. Trimming cost V 4 bases and J 4 bases; bases outside gene matches: 15. This CDR3 reads CASSLGLAGGLTRAETQYF. The CDR3 nucleotides read TGCGCCAGCAGCCTCGGACTAGCGGGAGGCTTAACGCGGGCAGAGACCCAGTACTTC.

This sequence joins TRBV6-5 and TRBJ2-7, with TRBD2 matching 7 bases. This CDR3 spans 14 amino acids. V trimming: 7 bases; J trimming: 3 bases; junction bases outside the gene matches: 9. The germline gives CDR1 MNHEY, CDR2 SVGAGI. The CDR3 sequence: CASTKTSWGYEQYF. The CDR3 nucleotides read TGTGCCAGCACGAAGACTAGCTGGGGCTACGAGCAGTACTTC.

The J gene is TRBJ1-5, the V gene TRBV27, with D perhaps matching TRBD1 (5 bases). The CDR3 extends over 14 amino acids. V was shortened by 6 bases and J by 3 bases, with 12 bases between the two germline ends. The germline CDR1 and CDR2 sequences are MNHEY and SMNVEV (reference sequence). The CDR3 sequence: CASRPGQTNQPQHF. The CDR3, as DNA: TGTGCCAGCAGGCCTGGACAAACCAATCAGCCCCAGCATTTT.

V is TRBV7-9 and J is TRBJ2-5; D call uncertain. The germline V gene has CDR1 SEHNR and CDR2 FQNEAQ (reference sequence). The V gene lost 1 base and the J gene lost 1 base, with 10 bases spanning the gap. The CDR3 length is 15 residues. This CDR3 reads CASSLVPALQETQYF. In DNA, the CDR3 is TGTGCCAGCAGCTTAGTGCCAGCACTCCAAGAGACCCAGTACTTC.